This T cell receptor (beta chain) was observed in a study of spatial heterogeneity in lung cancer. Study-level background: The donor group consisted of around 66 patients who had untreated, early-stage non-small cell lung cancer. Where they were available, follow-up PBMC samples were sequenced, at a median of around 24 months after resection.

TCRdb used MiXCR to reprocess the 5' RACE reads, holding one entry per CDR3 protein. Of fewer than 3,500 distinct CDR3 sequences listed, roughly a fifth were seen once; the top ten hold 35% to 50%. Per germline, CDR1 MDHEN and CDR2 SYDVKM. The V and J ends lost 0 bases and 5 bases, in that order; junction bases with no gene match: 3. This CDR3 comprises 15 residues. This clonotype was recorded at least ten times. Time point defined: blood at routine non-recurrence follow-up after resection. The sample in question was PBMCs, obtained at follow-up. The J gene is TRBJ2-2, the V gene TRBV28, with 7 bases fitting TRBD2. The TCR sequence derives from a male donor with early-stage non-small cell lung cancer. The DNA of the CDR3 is TGTGCCAGCAGTTTATGGCCGCGGGGGACCGGGGAGCTGTTTTTT. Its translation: CASSLWPRGTGELFF.